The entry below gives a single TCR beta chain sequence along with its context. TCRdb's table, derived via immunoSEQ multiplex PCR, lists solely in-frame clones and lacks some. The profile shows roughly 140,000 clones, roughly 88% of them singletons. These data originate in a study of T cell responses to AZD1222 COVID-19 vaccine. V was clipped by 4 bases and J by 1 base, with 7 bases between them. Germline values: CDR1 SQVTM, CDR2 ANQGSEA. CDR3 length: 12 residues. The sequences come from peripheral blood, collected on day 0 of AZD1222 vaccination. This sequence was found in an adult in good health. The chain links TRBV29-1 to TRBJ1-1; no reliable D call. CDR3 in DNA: TGCAGCGTTGGGGGAACGAACACTGAAGCTTTCTTT. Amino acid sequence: CSVGGTNTEAFF.